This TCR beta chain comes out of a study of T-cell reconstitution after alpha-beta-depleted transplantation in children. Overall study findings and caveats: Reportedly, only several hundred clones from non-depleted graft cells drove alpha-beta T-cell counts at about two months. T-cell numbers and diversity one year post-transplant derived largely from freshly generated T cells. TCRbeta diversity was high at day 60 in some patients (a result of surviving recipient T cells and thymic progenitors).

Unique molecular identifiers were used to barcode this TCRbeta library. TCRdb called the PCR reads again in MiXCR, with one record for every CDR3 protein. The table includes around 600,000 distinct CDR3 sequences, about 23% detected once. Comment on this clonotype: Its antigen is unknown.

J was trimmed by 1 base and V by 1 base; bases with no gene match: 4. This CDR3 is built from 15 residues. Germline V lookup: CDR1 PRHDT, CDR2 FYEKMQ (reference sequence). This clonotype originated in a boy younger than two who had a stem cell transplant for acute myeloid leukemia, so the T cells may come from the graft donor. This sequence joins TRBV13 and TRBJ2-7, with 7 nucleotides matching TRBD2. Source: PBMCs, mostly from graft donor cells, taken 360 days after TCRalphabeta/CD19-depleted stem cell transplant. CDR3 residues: CASSLVRGLSYEQYF. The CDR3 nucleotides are TGTGCCAGCAGCTTAGTGCGGGGACTATCCTACGAGCAGTACTTC.